This TCR beta chain was identified during a study of T cells after yellow fever vaccination. This clonotype was observed a single time. TCRdb re-called the 5' RACE reads with MiXCR, one entry per CDR3 protein. The table includes roughly 300,000 distinct CDR3 sequences, 7% to 9% detected once. This receptor was taken from a man between 18 and 35 years old who received the YFV17D yellow fever vaccine. This sample comprised PBMCs, obtained about 49 days after the first yellow fever vaccination.

The CDR3 bases are TGCGCCAGCAGCCAAGCAAGGGACATGAGGGAGACCCAGTACTTC. Protein sequence: CASSQARDMRETQYF. V gene TRBV4-1 combines with J gene TRBJ2-5, with D maybe TRBD1 (6 bases). From germline, CDR1 is MGHRA and CDR2 YSYEKL. Trimming removed 1 base at V and 5 bases at J, with 14 bases between. There are 15 residues in the CDR3.